This T cell receptor (beta chain) was observed in a study of T cells in localized non-small cell lung cancer. Regarding the study as a whole: Longer overall survival accompanied higher blood T cell density.

This clone has only one observation. Its antigen is not known. Germline V gene lookup returns CDR1 MNHEY and CDR2 SMNVEV (reference sequence). The CDR3 extends over 14 amino acids. Trimming left V 3 bases short and J 5 bases short, with 10 bases between. TCRdb's table, derived via immunoSEQ multiplex PCR, lists solely in-frame clones and lacks some. The data show roughly 26,000 clones, about 88% seen once. This clonotype was sampled from a female donor of 60 years or more with stage II squamous cell lung carcinoma. Material: peripheral blood, obtained before any cancer treatment. This chain joins TRBV27 and TRBJ1-4; D possibly corresponds to TRBD1 (5 bases). The CDR3 nucleotides read TGTGCCAGCAGTTTGGATAGGGACAATGAAAAACTGTTTTTT. This codes for CASSLDRDNEKLFF.